The clone carrying this T cell receptor (beta chain) has a single count. This entry is derived from a study of blood T cells in healthy people across ages. With a J-beta primer mix and a sample-barcoded 5' primer, a second PCR ran roughly 6 to 11 cycles. TCRdb reanalysed the 5' RACE reads using MiXCR and keeps one entry per CDR3 protein. The sample has about 640,000 distinct CDR3 sequences; approximately 50% are singletons. Trimming left V 0 bases short and J 1 base short, with 9 bases between. Germline V gene sequence: CDR1 ENHRY, CDR2 SYGVKD. CDR3 length: 15 amino acids. The rearrangement joins TRBV10-3 to TRBJ1-1; D is possibly TRBD1 (5 bases). This clonotype originated in a man in his sixties in good health. Sequencing was carried out using blood. CDR3 sequence reads: CAISESIGENTEAFF. CDR3 bases: TGTGCCATCAGTGAGTCGATAGGGGAGAACACTGAAGCTTTCTTT.